Below, 21 T cell receptor beta chains from the same sample are listed, as sequenced in a study of beta chain features in type 1 diabetes. cDNA synthesis used the whole RNA isolate, giving expressed TCRB sequences. Sequencing was performed with immunoSEQ multiplex PCR; in TCRdb, only in-frame clones are kept and a portion is missing. Of about 330,000 clones listed, 11% are singletons. Sequences were obtained from naive CD4+ T cells from blood. The receptors come from a woman younger than 45 in good health.

This clone was counted between two and nine times. The rearrangement joins TRBV11-2 to TRBJ1-1; TRBD1 matches at 7 bases. The V gene end was trimmed by 5 bases and the J gene end by 2 bases; junction bases not matched to a gene: 5. The CDR3 contains 14 residues. Germline assignment: CDR1 SGHAT and CDR2 FQNNGV. DNA for the CDR3: TGTGCCAGCAGCCGACGACAGGGAAACACTGAAGCTTTCTTT. Its protein product is CASSRRQGNTEAFF.

This clone has just a few counts. V is TRBV2 and J is TRBJ2-6; possible D gene TRBD2, 6 bases. Germline V gene lookup returns CDR1 SNHLY and CDR2 FYNNEI. CDR3 size: 16 residues. V was pared by 5 bases and J by 0 bases, with 11 bases between. The CDR3 here is CASSKSGVSGANVLTF. In DNA form, the CDR3 reads TGTGCCAGCAGTAAGTCGGGGGTCTCTGGGGCCAACGTCCTGACTTTC.

In its sample, this clone was seen a few times. The chain couples TRBV7-3 to TRBJ2-6; D gene uncertain. CDR1 and CDR2 from the germline V gene are SGHTA and FQGTGA. Trimming removed 5 bases from V and 0 bases from J, with 8 bases in between. This CDR3 is 15 amino acids long. The CDR3, as DNA: TGTGCCAGCAGCCTCAGCGACTCTGGGGCCAACGTCCTGACTTTC. Translation gives CASSLSDSGANVLTF. The entire variable domain, with the rest obtained from reference TRBV7-3 and TRBJ2-6, is as follows: GAGVSQTPSNKVTEKGKYVELRCDPISGHTALYWYRQSLGQGPEFLIYFQGTGAADDSGLPNDRFFAVRPEGSVSTLKIQRTERGDSAVYLCASSLSDSGANVLTFGAGSRLTVL.

This rearrangement joins TRBV19 to TRBJ2-3; 9 nucleotides agree with TRBD2. Germline assignment: CDR1 LNHDA and CDR2 SQIVND (reference sequence). V lost 5 bases, J lost 4 bases, and 4 bases stayed unmatched. The CDR3 runs 14 residues. This CDR3 reads CASSRRLAADTQYF. The CDR3 region has the DNA TGTGCCAGTAGTCGGCGACTAGCGGCAGATACGCAGTATTTT.

This clone was counted a few times. The chain uses TRBV10-3 and TRBJ2-7; 7 bases line up with TRBD2. The CDR3 length is 16 residues. Losses at the gene ends were 3 bases for V and 7 bases for J; bases not matched to a gene: 15. The germline CDR1 and CDR2 sequences are ENHRY and SYGVKD. Here the CDR3 DNA reads TGTGCCATCAGTGATTCTGCGGCGGGAGACTTCAATGAGCAGTACTTC. Protein product: CAISDSAAGDFNEQYF.

This clone was seen a few times. The rearrangement links TRBV7-9 to TRBJ2-1; 13 bases agree with TRBD2. Trimming removed 3 bases from V and 7 bases from J; junction bases left unmatched: 9. Per germline, CDR1 SEHNR and CDR2 FQNEAQ (reference sequence). The CDR3 is 17 amino acids. CDR3 in amino acids: CASSFQGLAGVKNEQFF. CDR3 nucleotides: TGTGCCAGCAGCTTTCAAGGACTAGCGGGAGTTAAGAATGAGCAGTTCTTC. The whole variable domain, remainder taken from reference TRBV7-9 and TRBJ2-1, is DTGVSQNPRHKITKRGQNVTFRCDPISEHNRLYWYRQTLGQGPEFLTYFQNEAQLEKSRLLSDRFSAERPKGSFSTLEIQRTEQGDSAMYLCASSFQGLAGVKNEQFFGPGTRLTVL.

The chain carries TRBV5-1 and TRBJ1-2, with 8 bases matching TRBD1. CDR3 length equals 15 residues. CDR1 is SGHRS, CDR2 YFSETQ, per germline. V shed 1 base and J 2 bases; nucleotides not matched to a gene: 4. DNA of the CDR3: TGCGCCAGCAGCTTGTGGACAGGGCAAAACTATGGCTACACCTTC. Translated, it gives CASSLWTGQNYGYTF.

This chain links TRBV4-3 with TRBJ1-2, with TRBD1 as a possible D gene (5 bases). Trimming removed 1 base at V and 4 bases at J, with 13 bases between. The CDR3 extends over 15 amino acids. Germline values: CDR1 LGHNA, CDR2 YSLEER. CDR3 in DNA: TGCGCCAGCAGCCAAGGGGTGCAGGGATCCTATGGCTACACCTTC. This gives the protein CASSQGVQGSYGYTF.

The CDR3 reads CASSPLASTDTQYF. CDR3 nucleotide sequence: TGTGCCAGCTCACCTCTCGCGAGCACAGATACGCAGTATTTT. The V call is TRBV18, the J call TRBJ2-3, with unresolved D. Germline assignment: CDR1 KGHSH and CDR2 LQKENI. Trimming removed 3 bases from V and 0 bases from J, with 7 bases in between. The CDR3 covers 14 residues.

This clone has a handful of counts. The V gene is TRBV28, the J gene TRBJ2-1; 11 nucleotides match TRBD2. Losses at the gene ends were 4 bases for V and 4 bases for J; bases not matched to a gene: 6. The CDR3 extends over 16 amino acids. In germline, CDR1 is MDHEN, CDR2 SYDVKM. The CDR3 DNA reads as TGTGCCAGCAGTTGGTTGCTAGCGGGAGGTTACAATGAGCAGTTCTTC. Residues: CASSWLLAGGYNEQFF.

The gene calls are TRBV28 and TRBJ1-2, with 7 bases aligning to TRBD1. This CDR3 has 13 amino acids. The germline gives CDR1 MDHEN, CDR2 SYDVKM. The V and J ends lost 2 bases and 3 bases, in that order; junction bases with no gene match: 0. The CDR3 here is CASSLTGDYGYTF. The CDR3 coding sequence is TGTGCCAGCAGTTTAACAGGGGACTATGGCTACACCTTC.

Concerning this clone: One end of the junction fails to match germline, which may point to a read error. V is TRBV2 and J is TRBJ2-3; 12 bases map to TRBD2. The CDR3 spans 16 residues. Germline lookup yields CDR1 SNHLY and CDR2 FYNNEI. CDR3 sequence: CASREGLAGTRDTQYF. The CDR3 nucleotides read TGTGCCAGCAGGGAAGGACTAGCGGGAACCCGGGATACGCAGTATTTT.

The chain recombines TRBV7-3 with TRBJ2-2; 7 nucleotides align to TRBD2. Germline V gene sequence: CDR1 SGHTA, CDR2 FQGTGA. CDR3 length: 16 residues. Trimming took 5 bases from V and 6 from J; bases not matched to a gene: 12. CDR3 in amino acids: CASSPTRAGVAGELFF. In DNA form, the CDR3 reads TGTGCCAGCAGCCCAACCAGGGCGGGAGTCGCCGGGGAGCTGTTTTTT.

This clone was detected a few times. The rearrangement uses TRBV29-1 and TRBJ2-4, with D possibly being TRBD1 (6 bases). V was cut by 2 bases and J by 4 bases, with 12 bases left in between. The CDR3 contains 14 residues. Germline CDR1 reads SQVTM; CDR2 reads ANQGSEA. The DNA for the CDR3 is TGCAGCGTTGAAAAGGCAGGGGCGAAAAACATTCAGTACTTC. As protein: CSVEKAGAKNIQYF.

The chain uses TRBV9 and TRBJ2-2; possibly TRBD2 for D (6 bases). Trimming pared 1 base from V and 6 bases from J, leaving 13 bases between. The CDR3 extends over 15 amino acids. Germline V lookup: CDR1 SGDLS, CDR2 YYNGEE. CDR3: CASSVSGRVAGELFF. The DNA of the CDR3 is TGTGCCAGCAGCGTAAGCGGGCGGGTGGCCGGGGAGCTGTTTTTT.

This clone was recorded a few times. The rearrangement uses TRBV19 and TRBJ2-2; TRBD2 is a possible D gene (5 bases). The V and J ends lost 6 bases and 7 bases respectively, with 18 bases between them. This CDR3 comprises 15 residues. Germline lookup yields CDR1 LNHDA and CDR2 SQIVND (reference sequence). CDR3 in DNA: TGTGCCAGTAGCTCCTATACGGGGAGTATCGGGGAGCTGTTTTTT. Its translation is CASSSYTGSIGELFF.

The chain recombines TRBV18 with TRBJ1-1, with 8 bases matching TRBD1. Trimming took 3 bases from V and 5 from J; bases not matched to a gene: 5. This CDR3 has 14 residues. Per the germline V gene, CDR1 is KGHSH and CDR2 is LQKENI. The DNA of the CDR3 is TGTGCCAGCTCACCGACAGGGGCGCAGACTGAAGCTTTCTTT. Translating gives CASSPTGAQTEAFF.

This clone turned up a few times. The gene calls are TRBV6-5 and TRBJ2-1; 10 positions match TRBD1. The CDR3 has 15 residues. V gave up 5 bases and J gave up 9 bases; unmatched junction bases: 10. Germline V gene data show CDR1 as MNHEY and CDR2 as SVGAGI. The CDR3 DNA reads TGTGCCAGCAGTCAACCGGGACAGGGGTTTGGTGAGCAGTTCTTC. The encoded protein is CASSQPGQGFGEQFF.

The chain is built from TRBV30 and TRBJ2-7, with D possibly TRBD2 on 5 matching bases. Trimming stripped 0 bases from V and 11 bases from J, with 14 bases between. Germline values: CDR1 GTSNPN, CDR2 SVGIG (reference sequence). CDR3 size: 12 residues. As DNA, the CDR3 is TGTGCCTGGAGTGTGAGGGCCGCCGGAGAGTACTTC. Amino acid sequence: CAWSVRAAGEYF.

The chain employs TRBV7-9 and TRBJ2-1; 10 nucleotides line up with TRBD1. V trimming: 5 bases; J trimming: 6 bases; junction bases outside the gene matches: 10. Germline CDR1 and CDR2: SEHNR and FQNEAQ (reference sequence). The CDR3 sequence is 16 residues long. Here the CDR3 DNA reads TGTGCCAGCAGCCAGTACGACAGGGGGCAGGGCAATGAGCAGTTCTTC. This gives the protein CASSQYDRGQGNEQFF.

The chain has TRBV25-1 and TRBJ2-1; TRBD2 matches 8 bases. The length of the CDR3 is 15 residues. V was pared by 4 bases and J by 5 bases, with 7 bases of the junction left unmatched. CDR1 and CDR2 (germline): MGHDK, SYGVNS. As DNA, the CDR3 is TGTGCCAGCAGTGGCTATCGGGGGGGAGACAATGAGCAGTTCTTC. This sequence encodes CASSGYRGGDNEQFF.